These 7 T cell receptor beta chains were sequenced from one sample in a study of OX40 agonist ivuxolimab in advanced cancers. TCRdb keeps only in-frame clones here, not all; method: immunoSEQ multiplex PCR. This sample yields fewer than 75,000 clones, of which about 91% are seen a single time; 2.8% belongs to the top ten. This sample comprised CD4+ or CD8+ T cells sorted from blood, obtained in a trial of the OX40 agonist ivuxolimab. The receptor source for this set is an adult with an advanced solid tumor such as melanoma, head and neck, liver or kidney cancer.

The rearrangement joins TRBV6-6 to TRBJ1-5; the D gene is possibly TRBD1 (5 bases). Germline V gene lookup returns CDR1 MNHNY and CDR2 SVGAGI (reference sequence). This CDR3 has 16 residues. V was pared by 0 bases and J by 2 bases, with 11 bases between. The CDR3 sequence: CASSYSSGARNQPQHF. Here the CDR3 DNA reads TGTGCCAGCAGTTACTCGAGTGGGGCTCGCAATCAGCCCCAGCATTTT.

V usage is TRBV11-3 and J usage is TRBJ2-2, with 12 positions matching TRBD1. V was clipped by 5 bases and J by 7 bases; unmatched bases: 5. The CDR3 is made up of 15 amino acids. CDR1 is SGHNT, CDR2 YENEEA, per germline. The CDR3 region is CASSRGQGANGELFF. The CDR3 bases are TGTGCCAGCAGCCGGGGACAGGGGGCGAACGGGGAGCTGTTTTTT.

J is TRBJ2-2 and V is TRBV2; TRBD2 might be the D (6 bases). The CDR3 contains 15 residues. Trimming removed 6 bases at V and 6 bases at J, with 17 bases between. The V gene's germline CDR1 is SNHLY and CDR2 FYNNEI. CDR3 DNA sequence: TGTGCCAGCAGGAGGACGGGGGTGGAGTCCGGGGAGCTGTTTTTT. The encoded protein is CASRRTGVESGELFF. Together with reference TRBV2 and TRBJ2-2, the CDR3 gives the full variable domain: EPEVTQTPSHQVTQMGQEVILRCVPISNHLYFYWYRQILGQKVEFLVSFYNNEISEKSEIFDDQFSVERPDGSNFTLKIRSTKLEDSAMYFCASRRTGVESGELFFGEGSRLTVL.

The rearrangement uses TRBV10-3 and TRBJ2-1; D possibly corresponds to TRBD2 (6 bases). The CDR3 totals 16 residues. The ends were cut back, 6 bases at V and 8 bases at J, with 23 bases in the middle. Germline CDR1 and CDR2: ENHRY and SYGVKD. For the CDR3, the DNA is TGTGCCATCAGGAGCTTTCTAGCCGGGAGTTTAGATGAGCAGTTCTTC. This gives the protein CAIRSFLAGSLDEQFF.

The chain recombines TRBV6-4 with TRBJ2-1, with TRBD2 matching over 8 bases. With 2 bases clipped from V and 7 bases from J, the junction kept 10 bases outside the gene matches. The length of the CDR3 is 16 residues. CDR1 and CDR2 from the germline V gene are MRHNA and SNTAGT. CDR3 in amino acids: CASSDQTSENSNEQFF. The CDR3 region has the DNA TGTGCCAGCAGTGACCAGACTAGCGAGAACTCGAATGAGCAGTTCTTC.

V is TRBV6-6 and J is TRBJ1-5, with TRBD1 matching over 7 bases. Germline trimming cut 6 bases from V and 7 bases from J; bases unmatched to any gene: 9. Germline lookup yields CDR1 MNHNY and CDR2 SVGAGI (reference sequence). The CDR3 is 14 amino acids. CDR3 nucleotide sequence: TGTGCCAGCAGCATACAGGGGAGTGAACAGCCCCAGCATTTT. Protein product: CASSIQGSEQPQHF.

This chain uses TRBV18 with TRBJ2-5; TRBD1 is a possible D gene (6 bases). V lost 2 bases, J lost 2 bases, and 15 bases lay in between. The CDR3 covers 16 residues. Germline CDR1 reads KGHSH; CDR2 reads LQKENI. As DNA, the CDR3 is TGTGCCAGCTCACCATTGGGGGCCGGTGTGCAAGAGACCCAGTACTTC. Protein: CASSPLGAGVQETQYF.